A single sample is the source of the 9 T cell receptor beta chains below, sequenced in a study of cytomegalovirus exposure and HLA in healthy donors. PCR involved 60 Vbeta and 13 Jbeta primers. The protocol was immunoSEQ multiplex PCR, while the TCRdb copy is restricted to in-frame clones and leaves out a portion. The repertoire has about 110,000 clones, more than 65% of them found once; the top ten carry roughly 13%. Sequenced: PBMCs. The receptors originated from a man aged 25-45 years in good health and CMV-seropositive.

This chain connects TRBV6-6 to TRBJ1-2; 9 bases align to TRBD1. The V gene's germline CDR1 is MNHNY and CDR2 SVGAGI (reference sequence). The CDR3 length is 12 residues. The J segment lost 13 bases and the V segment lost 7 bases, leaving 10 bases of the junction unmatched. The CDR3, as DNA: TGTGCCAGCAACCTTCGCGGGACAGGGTTCACCTTC. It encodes CASNLRGTGFTF.

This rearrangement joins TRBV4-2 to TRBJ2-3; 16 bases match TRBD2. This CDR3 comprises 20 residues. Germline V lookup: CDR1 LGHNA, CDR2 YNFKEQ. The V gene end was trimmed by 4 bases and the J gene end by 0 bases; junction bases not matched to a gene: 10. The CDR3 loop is CASSPPWGLAGGPSTDTQYF. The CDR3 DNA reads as TGTGCCAGCAGCCCCCCATGGGGACTAGCGGGGGGGCCTAGCACAGATACGCAGTATTTT.

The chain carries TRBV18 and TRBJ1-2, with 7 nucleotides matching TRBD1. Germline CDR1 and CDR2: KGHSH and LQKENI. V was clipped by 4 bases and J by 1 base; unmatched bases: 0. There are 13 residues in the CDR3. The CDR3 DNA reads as TGTGCCAGCTCACGACAGGGTAACTATGGCTACACCTTC. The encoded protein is CASSRQGNYGYTF. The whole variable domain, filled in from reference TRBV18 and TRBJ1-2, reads NAGVMQNPRHLVRRRGQEARLRCSPMKGHSHVYWYRQLPEEGLKFMVYLQKENIIDESGMPKERFSAEFPKEGPSILRIQQVVRGDSAAYFCASSRQGNYGYTFGSGTRLTVV.

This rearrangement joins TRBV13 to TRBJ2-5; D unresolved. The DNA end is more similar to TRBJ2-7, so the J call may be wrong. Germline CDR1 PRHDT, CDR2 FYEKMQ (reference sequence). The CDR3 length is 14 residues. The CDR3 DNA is TGTGCCAGCAGCTTAGATGGTCTCCCTTACGAGCAGTACTTC. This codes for CASSLDGLPYEQYF.

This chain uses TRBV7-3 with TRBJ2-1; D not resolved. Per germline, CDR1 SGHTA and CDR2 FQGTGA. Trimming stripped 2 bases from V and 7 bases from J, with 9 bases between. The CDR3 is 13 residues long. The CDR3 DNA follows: TGTGCCAGCAGCTTATTCTCCCTAAATGAGCAGTTCTTC. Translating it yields CASSLFSLNEQFF.

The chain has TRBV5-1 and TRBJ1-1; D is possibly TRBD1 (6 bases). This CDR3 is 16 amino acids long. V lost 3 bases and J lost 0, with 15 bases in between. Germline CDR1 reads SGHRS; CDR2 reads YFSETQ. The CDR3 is CASSSLQGNMNTEAFF. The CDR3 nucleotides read TGCGCCAGCAGCTCGTTACAGGGAAACATGAACACTGAAGCTTTCTTT. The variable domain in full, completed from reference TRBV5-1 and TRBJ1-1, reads KAGVTQTPRYLIKTRGQQVTLSCSPISGHRSVSWYQQTPGQGLQFLFEYFSETQRNKGNFPGRFSGRQFSNSRSEMNVSTLELGDSALYLCASSSLQGNMNTEAFFGQGTRLTVV.

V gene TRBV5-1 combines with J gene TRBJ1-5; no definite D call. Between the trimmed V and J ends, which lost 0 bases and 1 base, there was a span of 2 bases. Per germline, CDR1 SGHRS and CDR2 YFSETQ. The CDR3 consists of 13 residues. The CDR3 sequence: CASSLASNQPQHF. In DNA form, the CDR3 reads TGCGCCAGCAGCTTGGCGAGCAATCAGCCCCAGCATTTT.

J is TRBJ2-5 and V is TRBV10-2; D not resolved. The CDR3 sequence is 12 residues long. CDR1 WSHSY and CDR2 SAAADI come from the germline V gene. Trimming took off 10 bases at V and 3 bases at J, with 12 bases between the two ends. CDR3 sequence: CATSSEKETQYF. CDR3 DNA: TGCGCCACCTCCTCCGAGAAAGAGACCCAGTACTTC.

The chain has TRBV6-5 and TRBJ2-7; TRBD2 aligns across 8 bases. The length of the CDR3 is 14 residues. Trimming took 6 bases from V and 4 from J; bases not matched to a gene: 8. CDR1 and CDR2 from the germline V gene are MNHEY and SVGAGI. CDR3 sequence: CASSLGTSRYEQYF. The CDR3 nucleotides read TGTGCCAGCAGCCTCGGGACTAGTAGGTACGAGCAGTACTTC.